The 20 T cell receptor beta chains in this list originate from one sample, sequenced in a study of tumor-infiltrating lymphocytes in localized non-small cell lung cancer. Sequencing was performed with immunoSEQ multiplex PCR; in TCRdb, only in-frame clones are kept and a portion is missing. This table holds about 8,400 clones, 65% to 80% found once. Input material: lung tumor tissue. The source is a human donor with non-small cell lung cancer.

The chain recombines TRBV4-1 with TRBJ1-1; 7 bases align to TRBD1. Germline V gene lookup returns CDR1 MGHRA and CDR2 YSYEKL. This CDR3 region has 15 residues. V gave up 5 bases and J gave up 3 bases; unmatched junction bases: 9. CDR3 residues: CASSKTGSPDTEAFF. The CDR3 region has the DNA TGCGCCAGCAGCAAGACAGGGTCCCCGGACACTGAAGCTTTCTTT.

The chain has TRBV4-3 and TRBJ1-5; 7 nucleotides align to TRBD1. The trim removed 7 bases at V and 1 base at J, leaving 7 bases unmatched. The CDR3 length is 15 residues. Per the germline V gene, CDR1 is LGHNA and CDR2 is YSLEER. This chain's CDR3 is CASKQGLVSNQPQHF. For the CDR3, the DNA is TGCGCCAGCAAACAGGGGCTGGTGAGCAATCAGCCCCAGCATTTT.

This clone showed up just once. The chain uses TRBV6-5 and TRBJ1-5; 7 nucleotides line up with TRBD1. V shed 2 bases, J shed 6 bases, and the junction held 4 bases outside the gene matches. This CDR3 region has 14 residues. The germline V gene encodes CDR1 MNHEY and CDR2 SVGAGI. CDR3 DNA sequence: TGTGCCAGCAGTTACGGACAGGTCTCTCAGCCCCAGCATTTT. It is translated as CASSYGQVSQPQHF.

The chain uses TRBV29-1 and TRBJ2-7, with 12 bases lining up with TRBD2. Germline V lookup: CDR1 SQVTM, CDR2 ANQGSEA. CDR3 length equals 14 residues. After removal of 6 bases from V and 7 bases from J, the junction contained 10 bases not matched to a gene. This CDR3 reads CSVVWTSGATEQYF. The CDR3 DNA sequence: TGCAGCGTCGTGTGGACTAGCGGGGCTACGGAGCAGTACTTC.

CDR3 coding DNA: TGTGCCAGCATCCCCGGACAGGGCCTTTCCTACAATGAGCAGTTCTTC. Translated, it gives CASIPGQGLSYNEQFF. The chain recombines TRBV7-2 with TRBJ2-1; 8 bases match TRBD1. Germline-derived CDR1 and CDR2 are SGHTA and FQGNSA. This CDR3 spans 16 amino acids. Trimming removed 7 bases from V and 1 base from J; junction bases left unmatched: 9.

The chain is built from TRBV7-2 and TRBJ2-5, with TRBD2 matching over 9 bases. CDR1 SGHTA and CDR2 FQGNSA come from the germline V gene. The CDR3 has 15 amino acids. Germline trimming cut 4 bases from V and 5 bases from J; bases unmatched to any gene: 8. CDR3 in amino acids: CASSSGTSLQETQYF. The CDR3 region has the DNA TGTGCCAGCAGCTCGGGGACTAGCTTACAGGAGACCCAGTACTTC.

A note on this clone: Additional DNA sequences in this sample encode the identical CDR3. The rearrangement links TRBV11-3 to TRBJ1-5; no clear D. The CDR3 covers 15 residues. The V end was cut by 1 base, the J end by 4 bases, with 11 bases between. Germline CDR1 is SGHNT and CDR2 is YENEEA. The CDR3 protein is CASSLGDGENQPQHF. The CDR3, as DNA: TGTGCCAGCAGCTTAGGCGACGGGGAGAATCAGCCCCAGCATTTT.

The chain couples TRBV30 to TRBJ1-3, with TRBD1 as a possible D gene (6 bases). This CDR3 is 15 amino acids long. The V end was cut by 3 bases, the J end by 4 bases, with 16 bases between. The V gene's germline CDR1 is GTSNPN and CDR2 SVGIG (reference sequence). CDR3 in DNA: TGTGCCTGGAGCCCGACAGGCGGGCGAGGAAACACCATATATTTT. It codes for CAWSPTGGRGNTIYF.

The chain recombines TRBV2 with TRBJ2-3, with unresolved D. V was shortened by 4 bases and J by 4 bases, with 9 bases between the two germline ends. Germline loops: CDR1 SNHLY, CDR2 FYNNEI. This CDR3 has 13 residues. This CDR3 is CASSARYADTQYF. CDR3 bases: TGTGCCAGCAGTGCTAGGTATGCAGATACGCAGTATTTT.

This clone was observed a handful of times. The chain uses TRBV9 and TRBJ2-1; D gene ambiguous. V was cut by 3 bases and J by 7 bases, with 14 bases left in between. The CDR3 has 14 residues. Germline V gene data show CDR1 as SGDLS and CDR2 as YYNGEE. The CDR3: CASSAHDLGNEQFF. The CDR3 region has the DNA TGTGCCAGCAGCGCGCACGATCTAGGGAATGAGCAGTTCTTC.

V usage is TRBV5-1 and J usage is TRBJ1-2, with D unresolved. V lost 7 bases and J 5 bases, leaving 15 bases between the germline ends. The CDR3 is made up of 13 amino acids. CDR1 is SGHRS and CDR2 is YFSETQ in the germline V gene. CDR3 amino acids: CASGVGLSYGYTF. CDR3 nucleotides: TGCGCCAGCGGAGTCGGGCTGTCTTATGGCTACACCTTC. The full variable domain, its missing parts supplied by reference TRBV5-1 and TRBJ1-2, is KAGVTQTPRYLIKTRGQQVTLSCSPISGHRSVSWYQQTPGQGLQFLFEYFSETQRNKGNFPGRFSGRQFSNSRSEMNVSTLELGDSALYLCASGVGLSYGYTFGSGTRLTVV.

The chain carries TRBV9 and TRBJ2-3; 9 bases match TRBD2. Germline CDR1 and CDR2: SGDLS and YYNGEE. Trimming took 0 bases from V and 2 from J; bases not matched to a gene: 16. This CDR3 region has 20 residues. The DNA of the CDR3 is TGTGCCAGCAGCGTAGCACCCCCAACTCTAGCGGGGATCCTCACAGATACGCAGTATTTT. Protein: CASSVAPPTLAGILTDTQYF.

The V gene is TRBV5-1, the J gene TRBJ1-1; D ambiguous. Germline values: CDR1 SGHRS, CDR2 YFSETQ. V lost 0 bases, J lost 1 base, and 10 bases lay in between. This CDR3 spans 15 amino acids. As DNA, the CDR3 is TGCGCCAGCAGCTTGGGAGGTAGTTGGAACACTGAAGCTTTCTTT. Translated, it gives CASSLGGSWNTEAFF.

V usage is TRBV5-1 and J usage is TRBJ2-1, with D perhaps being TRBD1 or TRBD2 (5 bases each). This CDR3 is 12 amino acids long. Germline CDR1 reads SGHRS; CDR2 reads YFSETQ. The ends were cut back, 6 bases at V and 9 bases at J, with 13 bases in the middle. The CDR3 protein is CASTRGVGEQFF. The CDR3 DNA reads TGCGCCAGCACCCGAGGGGTTGGTGAGCAGTTCTTC.

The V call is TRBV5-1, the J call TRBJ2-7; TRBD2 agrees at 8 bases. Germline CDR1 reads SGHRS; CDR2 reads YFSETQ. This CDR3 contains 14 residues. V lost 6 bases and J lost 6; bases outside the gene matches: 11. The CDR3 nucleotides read TGCGCCAGCACCCGTAGCGGGAATGAAGGCGAGCAGTACTTC. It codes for CASTRSGNEGEQYF.

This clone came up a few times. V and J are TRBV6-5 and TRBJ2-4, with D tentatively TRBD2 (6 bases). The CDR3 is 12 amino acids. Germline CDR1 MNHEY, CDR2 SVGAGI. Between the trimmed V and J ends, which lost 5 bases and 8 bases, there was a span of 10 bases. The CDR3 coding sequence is TGTGCCAGCAGTCCGACGGGAGACATTCAGTACTTC. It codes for CASSPTGDIQYF.

The CDR3 DNA is TGCGCCAGCAGCCAATCCCAGGAGTCGCAGTTCTTC. This encodes CASSQSQESQFF. The chain combines TRBV4-1 with TRBJ2-1; no firm D call. Germline CDR1 reads MGHRA; CDR2 reads YSYEKL. The CDR3 length is 12 residues. V lost 2 bases to trimming and J lost 12 bases, with 11 bases between them.

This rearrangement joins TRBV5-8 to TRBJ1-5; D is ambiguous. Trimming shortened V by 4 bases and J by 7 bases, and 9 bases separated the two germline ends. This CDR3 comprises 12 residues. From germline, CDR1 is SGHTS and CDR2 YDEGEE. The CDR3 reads CASSGDNQPQHF. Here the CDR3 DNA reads TGTGCCAGCAGCGGCGATAACCAGCCCCAGCATTTT.

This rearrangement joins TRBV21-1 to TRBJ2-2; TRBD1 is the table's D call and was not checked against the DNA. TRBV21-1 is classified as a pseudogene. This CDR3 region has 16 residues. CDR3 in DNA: TGTGCCAGCCCCCCCGACAGGGGGCGTTGCACCGGGGAGCTGTTTTTT. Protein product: CASPPDRGRCTGELFF.

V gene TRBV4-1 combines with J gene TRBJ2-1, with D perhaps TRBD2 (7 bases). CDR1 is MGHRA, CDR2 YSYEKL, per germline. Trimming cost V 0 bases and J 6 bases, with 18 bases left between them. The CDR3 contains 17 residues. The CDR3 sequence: CASSQEGRAGATNEQFF. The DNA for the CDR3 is TGCGCCAGCAGCCAAGAGGGGCGGGCGGGGGCTACCAATGAGCAGTTCTTC.